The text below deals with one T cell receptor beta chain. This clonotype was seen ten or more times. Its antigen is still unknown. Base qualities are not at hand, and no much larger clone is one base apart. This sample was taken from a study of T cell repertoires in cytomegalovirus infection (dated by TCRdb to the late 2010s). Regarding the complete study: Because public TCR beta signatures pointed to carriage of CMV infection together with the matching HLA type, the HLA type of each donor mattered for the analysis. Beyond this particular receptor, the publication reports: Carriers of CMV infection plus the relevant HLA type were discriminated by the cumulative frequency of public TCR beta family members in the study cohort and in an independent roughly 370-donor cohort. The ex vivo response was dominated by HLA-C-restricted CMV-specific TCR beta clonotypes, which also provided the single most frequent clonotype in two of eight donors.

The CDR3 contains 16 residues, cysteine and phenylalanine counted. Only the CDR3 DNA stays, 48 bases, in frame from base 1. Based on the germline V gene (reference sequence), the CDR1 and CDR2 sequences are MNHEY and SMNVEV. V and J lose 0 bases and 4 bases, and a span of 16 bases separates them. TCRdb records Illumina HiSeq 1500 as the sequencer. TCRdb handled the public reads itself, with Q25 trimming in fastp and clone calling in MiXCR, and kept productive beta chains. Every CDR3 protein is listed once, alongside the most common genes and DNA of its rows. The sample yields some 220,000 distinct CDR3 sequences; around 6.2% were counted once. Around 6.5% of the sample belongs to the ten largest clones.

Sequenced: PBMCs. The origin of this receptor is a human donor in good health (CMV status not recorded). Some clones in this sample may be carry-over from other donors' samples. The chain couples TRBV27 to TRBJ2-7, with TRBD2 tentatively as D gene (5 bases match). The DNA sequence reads TGTGCCAGCAGTTTATCGCCAATGTCATCGGGATACGAGCAGTACTTC. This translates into CASSLSPMSSGYEQYF.